The rows below give T cell receptor beta chains drawn from one sample of a study of blood T cell repertoires in COVID-19. Clones were sequenced by immunoSEQ multiplex PCR, and TCRdb holds only the in-frame ones, with some missing. The sample shows more than 200,000 clones, about 84% of them seen only once. Sequences were obtained from peripheral blood. The receptors shown here come from a woman older than 75 with acute or convalescent COVID-19. The CDR3 runs from the conserved cysteine through the conserved F or W.

v_gene	j_gene	CDR3aa
TRBV6-5	TRBJ2-1	CASSHRRSSYNEQFF
TRBV4-2	TRBJ2-1	CASSRVGGGDNEQFF
TRBV7-6	TRBJ2-3	CASSGDRGRVDTQYF
TRBV28	TRBJ2-7	CASRDSGLWQYF
TRBV12-3/TRBV12-4	TRBJ1-2	CASSGDRAYGYTF
TRBV30	TRBJ1-2	CAWSLRDTPYGYTF
TRBV28	TRBJ2-7	CASSLAPTETYEQYF
TRBV2	TRBJ1-2	CASSEGTGGAGYTF
TRBV11-1	TRBJ1-6	CASSTPGQYNSPLHF
TRBV7-9	TRBJ2-3	CASSSSGSSTDTQYF
TRBV7-2	TRBJ1-5	CASSLRSARQPQHF
TRBV12-3/TRBV12-4	TRBJ1-1	CASSMGQVSEAFF
TRBV5-6	TRBJ1-5	CASSSRVTSQPQHF
TRBV6-1	TRBJ1-2	CASSEGTGGGYTF
TRBV7-6	TRBJ2-1	CASSFAVFREQFF
TRBV29-1	TRBJ2-5	CSVASGTVQETQYF